Here is one T cell receptor (beta chain) with its context. The CDR3 loop spans 16 amino acids. The germline V and J ends were trimmed by 5 bases and 3 bases, with 20 bases remaining between them. In germline, CDR1 is LNHDA, CDR2 SQIVND (reference sequence). Genomic DNA, for the unsorted samples, came from tens of millions of PBMCs. The source of the sample is a study of shared clonotypes between healthy human individuals. Sequenced by immunoSEQ multiplex PCR; TCRdb stores in-frame clones only, minus some. Of about 480,000 clones in the sample, almost 80% were seen once. The rearrangement uses TRBV19 and TRBJ2-7; tentative D call: TRBD2 (6 bases). This clonotype was sampled from a woman aged 40-49 years in good health. Some clones in this sample may be carry-over from other donors' samples. Sequencing used PBMCs. The CDR3 coding sequence is TGTGCCAGTAGTGGAGGCGGGACGGCAGTCGGCTACGAGCAGTACTTC. Residues: CASSGGGTAVGYEQYF.